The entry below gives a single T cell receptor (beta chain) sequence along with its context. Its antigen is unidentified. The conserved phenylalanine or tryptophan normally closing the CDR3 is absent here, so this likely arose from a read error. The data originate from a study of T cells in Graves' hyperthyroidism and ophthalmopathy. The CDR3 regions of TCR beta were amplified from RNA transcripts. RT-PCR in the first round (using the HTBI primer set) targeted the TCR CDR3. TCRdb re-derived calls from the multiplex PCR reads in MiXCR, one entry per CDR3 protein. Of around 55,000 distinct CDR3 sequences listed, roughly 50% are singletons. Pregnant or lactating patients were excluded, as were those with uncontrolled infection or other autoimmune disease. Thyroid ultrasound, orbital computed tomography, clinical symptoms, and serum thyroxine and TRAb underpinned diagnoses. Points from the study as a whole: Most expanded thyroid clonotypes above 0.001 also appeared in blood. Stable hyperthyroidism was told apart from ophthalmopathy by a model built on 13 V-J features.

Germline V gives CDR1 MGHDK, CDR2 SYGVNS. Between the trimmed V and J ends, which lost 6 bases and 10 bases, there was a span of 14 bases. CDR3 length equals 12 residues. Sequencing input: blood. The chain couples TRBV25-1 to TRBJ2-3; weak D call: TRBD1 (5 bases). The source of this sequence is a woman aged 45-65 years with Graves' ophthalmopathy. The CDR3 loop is CASRGVTGSQYS. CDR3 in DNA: TGTGCCAGCAGAGGGGTCACTGGGTCGCAGTATTCT.